Listed below are T cell receptor beta chains from one sample, sequenced in a study of shared clonotypes between healthy human individuals. Produced via immunoSEQ multiplex PCR; TCRdb's table is partial and in-frame only. The data show roughly 2,000,000 clones, about 95% seen once. Sequencing used naive CD8+ T cells sorted from blood. Receptor source: a man between 18 and 29 years old in good health. CDR3s include the opening cysteine and the closing phenylalanine or tryptophan. Fields, in order: clone size, J gene, V gene, D gene, CDR3 length, CDR3 protein, CDR3 DNA. The D gene is left open where the match is weak. Rows give clone size only sometimes, using once, few, many, or a class for an expanded clone.

>NA|TRBJ2-1|TRBV7-2|TRBD2|15
CASSPSAGVYNEQFF
TGTGCCAGCAGCCCGTCAGCGGGGGTGTACAATGAGCAGTTCTTC
>NA|TRBJ1-1|TRBV4-1|NA|15
CASSQVPPAGSEAFF
TGCGCCAGCAGCCAAGTACCACCAGCAGGTTCTGAAGCTTTCTTT
>NA|TRBJ2-7|TRBV7-3|NA|13
CASSTGPLGEQYF
TGTGCCAGCAGTACGGGACCCCTTGGCGAGCAGTACTTC
>NA|TRBJ1-5|TRBV13|TRBD1|15
CASSLGQGLNQPQHF
TGTGCCAGCAGCCTGGGACAGGGATTAAATCAGCCCCAGCATTTT
>NA|TRBJ2-6|TRBV11-2|NA|15
CASSYALSGANVLTF
TGTGCCAGCAGCTACGCACTCTCTGGGGCCAACGTCCTGACTTTC
>few|TRBJ2-7|TRBV15|NA|15
CATSRENRYSYEQYF
TGTGCCACCAGCAGAGAAAACAGATACTCCTACGAGCAGTACTTC
>NA|TRBJ2-1|TRBV4-1|NA|15
CASSQDGVADNEQFF
TGCGCCAGCAGCCAAGATGGGGTAGCGGACAATGAGCAGTTCTTC
>NA|TRBJ1-4|TRBV6-6|NA|16
CASKQEGRNNNEKLFF
TGTGCCAGCAAGCAGGAGGGGAGGAACAATAATGAAAAACTGTTTTTT
>NA|TRBJ2-3|TRBV7-9|NA|17
CASSLFPPAGRTDTQYF
TGTGCCAGCAGCTTATTCCCCCCGGCAGGCCGCACAGATACGCAGTATTTT
>NA|TRBJ2-3|TRBV7-7|TRBD2|20
CASSSLLSGSVRVLTDTQYF
TGTGCTAGCAGCTCCCTCCTCAGCGGGAGCGTTCGGGTTTTGACAGATACGCAGTATTTT
>NA|TRBJ2-3|TRBV9|TRBD2|18
CASSAQGETSGDGDTQYF
TGTGCCAGCAGCGCCCAGGGAGAGACTAGCGGAGACGGAGATACGCAGTATTTT
>NA|TRBJ2-7|TRBV5-6|NA|14
CASSLGPVYYEQYF
TGTGCCAGCAGCTTAGGACCCGTCTACTACGAGCAGTACTTC
>NA|TRBJ2-5|TRBV5-4|NA|14
CASSLDDSQETQYF
TGTGCCAGCAGCTTGGATGACAGTCAAGAGACCCAGTACTTC
>NA|TRBJ2-7|TRBV7-8|NA|15
CASSLVQGQSYEQYF
TGTGCCAGCAGCTTAGTCCAGGGACAATCCTACGAGCAGTACTTC
>NA|TRBJ1-5|TRBV27|TRBD1|12
CASQGANQPQHF
TGTGCCAGTCAGGGGGCCAATCAGCCCCAGCATTTT
>NA|TRBJ2-1|TRBV6-5|NA|15
CASSYSGNEYNEQFF
TGTGCCAGCAGTTACTCCGGGAACGAGTACAATGAGCAGTTCTTC
>NA|TRBJ2-2|TRBV2|TRBD1|14
CASPGTGGPGELFF
TGTGCCAGCCCCGGGACAGGCGGGCCCGGGGAGCTGTTTTTT
>NA|TRBJ1-5|TRBV4-1|NA|16
CASSQVGGYGNQPQHF
TGCGCCAGCAGCCAAGTAGGGGGGTATGGCAATCAGCCCCAGCATTTT
>NA|TRBJ2-2|TRBV9|NA|16
CASSVGVQLDTGELFF
TGTGCCAGCAGCGTAGGTGTCCAGCTTGACACCGGGGAGCTGTTTTTT
>NA|TRBJ1-4|TRBV6-1|NA|17
CASSELPQITTNEKLFF
TGTGCCAGCAGTGAACTGCCTCAGATAACAACTAATGAAAAACTGTTTTTT
>NA|TRBJ2-7|TRBV7-8|TRBD2|15
CASSVLAGAAYEQYF
TGTGCCAGCAGCGTTCTAGCGGGAGCCGCCTACGAGCAGTACTTC
>few|TRBJ2-1|TRBV2|TRBD2|13
CASSEELLAEQFF
TGTGCCAGCAGTGAAGAACTACTAGCGGAGCAGTTCTTC
>NA|TRBJ2-5|TRBV29-1|NA|10
CSVHQETQYF
TGCAGCGTCCACCAAGAGACCCAGTACTTC
>NA|TRBJ2-3|TRBV4-1|TRBD2|17
CASSQEARETSTDTQYF
TGCGCCAGCAGCCAAGAAGCGCGGGAGACCTCCACAGATACGCAGTATTTT
>NA|TRBJ1-5|TRBV25-1|NA|17
CASSDSLLWGRNQPQHF
TGTGCCAGCAGTGACTCATTGCTATGGGGTAGGAATCAGCCCCAGCATTTT
>once|TRBJ1-1|TRBV10-3|TRBD1|14
CAISDIGGDTEAFF
TGTGCCATCAGTGACATAGGGGGCGACACTGAAGCTTTCTTT
>NA|TRBJ2-7|TRBV7-8|NA|16
CASSLVHSGPSYEQYF
TGTGCCAGCAGCTTAGTTCATTCAGGGCCTTCCTACGAGCAGTACTTC
>NA|TRBJ1-1|TRBV2|TRBD1|15
CASSELGQGVPEAFF
TGTGCCAGCAGTGAATTGGGACAGGGAGTCCCTGAAGCTTTCTTT
>NA|TRBJ2-7|TRBV7-9|TRBD2|14
CASSITSVDYEQYF
TGTGCCAGCAGCATCACTAGCGTAGACTACGAGCAGTACTTC
>NA|TRBJ2-6|TRBV7-9|NA|16
CASSGTSTSGANVLTF
TGTGCCAGCAGCGGGACTTCGACCTCTGGGGCCAACGTCCTGACTTTC
>NA|TRBJ2-7|TRBV2|NA|12
CASEVQGYEQYF
TGTGCCAGCGAAGTACAGGGCTACGAGCAGTACTTC
>once|TRBJ2-7|TRBV7-9|TRBD1|15
CASSPAGQGSHEQYF
TGTGCCAGCAGCCCAGCGGGACAGGGTTCCCACGAGCAGTACTTC
>NA|TRBJ1-5|TRBV4-1|NA|13
CASSLISNQPQHF
TGCGCCAGCAGCCTCATTTCCAATCAGCCCCAGCATTTT
>NA|TRBJ2-7|TRBV7-8|NA|14
CASSSLGSDWEQYF
TGTGCCAGCAGCTCGCTGGGGAGTGATTGGGAGCAGTACTTC
>NA|TRBJ1-5|TRBV5-1|NA|10
CAGRDQPQHF
TGCGCCGGCAGGGATCAGCCCCAGCATTTT
>NA|TRBJ2-7|TRBV19|TRBD1|16
CASSERGGIVPYEQYF
TGTGCCAGTAGTGAACGAGGGGGCATAGTTCCCTACGAGCAGTACTTC
>NA|TRBJ2-1|TRBV5-1|NA|16
CASSLEDTRSYNEQFF
TGCGCCAGCAGCTTGGAGGACACCCGCTCCTACAATGAGCAGTTCTTC
>NA|TRBJ1-4|TRBV6-6|TRBD1|15
CASSSTGSNTEKLFF
TGTGCCAGCAGTTCGACAGGGTCTAATACGGAAAAACTGTTTTTT
>NA|TRBJ1-2|TRBV9|NA|20
CASSVVPSDIDPHLNYGYTF
TGTGCCAGCAGCGTAGTCCCGTCGGATATAGACCCACACCTCAACTATGGCTACACCTTC
>NA|TRBJ2-1|TRBV2|NA|13
CASGWGTDNEQFF
TGTGCCAGCGGGTGGGGGACGGACAATGAGCAGTTCTTC
>NA|TRBJ1-1|TRBV5-4|TRBD1|13
CATGDRADTEAFF
TGTGCCACCGGGGACAGGGCCGACACTGAAGCTTTCTTT
>NA|TRBJ2-7|TRBV5-1|NA|13
CASSPRTNYEQYF
TGCGCCAGCAGCCCTCGGACTAATTACGAGCAGTACTTC
>NA|TRBJ2-3|TRBV27|TRBD1|18
CASSLSPIDRGWSDTQYF
TGTGCCAGCAGTTTATCGCCCATAGACAGGGGGTGGTCAGATACGCAGTATTTT
>NA|TRBJ2-7|TRBV11-2|TRBD2|15
CASSLDQGLAGEQYF
TGTGCCAGCAGCTTAGATCAAGGACTAGCGGGGGAGCAGTACTTC
>NA|TRBJ2-7|TRBV30|TRBD1|12
CAWNRQGNEQYF
TGTGCCTGGAACAGACAGGGTAACGAGCAGTACTTC
>NA|TRBJ1-6|TRBV10-3|NA|15
CAISELGGGNSPLHF
TGTGCCATCAGTGAGTTGGGAGGGGGGAATTCACCCCTCCACTTT
>NA|TRBJ2-5|TRBV11-2|NA|16
CASSLGGHIAQETQYF
TGTGCCAGCAGCTTAGGGGGACACATAGCACAAGAGACCCAGTACTTC
>once|TRBJ2-5|TRBV7-9|NA|17
CASSSRGKGAYQETQYF
TGTGCCAGCAGTTCCCGTGGGAAGGGAGCGTACCAAGAGACCCAGTACTTC
>NA|TRBJ2-1|TRBV7-9|TRBD1|14
CASSSRDRSNEQFF
TGTGCCAGCAGCTCCCGGGACAGGAGCAATGAGCAGTTCTTC
>NA|TRBJ2-4|TRBV15|TRBD1|15
CATSREETGQNIQYF
TGTGCCACCAGCAGAGAGGAGACAGGGCAAAACATTCAGTACTTC
>NA|TRBJ2-1|TRBV4-1|TRBD1|15
CASSRSDREKNEQFF
TGCGCCAGCAGCCGTTCGGACAGGGAAAAAAATGAGCAGTTCTTC
>NA|TRBJ2-3|TRBV7-9|NA|13
CASRFPSTDTQYF
TGTGCCAGCAGGTTCCCTTCGACAGATACGCAGTATTTT
>NA|TRBJ2-1|TRBV27|NA|13
CASSLGPDNEQFF
TGTGCCAGCAGTTTAGGACCAGACAATGAGCAGTTCTTC